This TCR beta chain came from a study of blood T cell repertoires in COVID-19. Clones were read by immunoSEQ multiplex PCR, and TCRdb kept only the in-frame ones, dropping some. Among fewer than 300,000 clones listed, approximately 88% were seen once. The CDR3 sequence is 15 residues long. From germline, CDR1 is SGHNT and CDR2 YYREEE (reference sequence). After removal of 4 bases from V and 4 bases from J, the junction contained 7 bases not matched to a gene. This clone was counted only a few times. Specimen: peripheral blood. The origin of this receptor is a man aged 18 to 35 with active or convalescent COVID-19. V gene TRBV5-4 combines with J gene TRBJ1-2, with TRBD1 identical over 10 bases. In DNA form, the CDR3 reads TGTGCCAGCAGCGTGACAGGGGGCGCAGGCTATGGCTACACCTTC. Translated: CASSVTGGAGYGYTF. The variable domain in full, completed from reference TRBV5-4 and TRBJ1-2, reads ETGVTQSPTHLIKTRGQQVTLRCSSQSGHNTVSWYQQALGQGPQFIFQYYREEENGRGNFPPRFSGLQFPNYSSELNVNALELDDSALYLCASSVTGGAGYGYTFGSGTRLTVV.